These T cell receptor beta chains were read from a single sample in a study of CD4 T cells in relation to SARS-CoV-2 and coronaviruses. Sequencing was performed with immunoSEQ multiplex PCR; in TCRdb, only in-frame clones are kept and a portion is missing. Among about 60,000 clones listed, 94% were seen once. The sequenced sample was naive CD4+ T cells from PBMCs. These receptors were collected from a human donor in good health. CDR3s include the opening cysteine and the closing phenylalanine or tryptophan. Each record gives: J gene, clone size, D gene, V gene, CDR3 DNA, CDR3 protein. A D gene is named only where the DNA matches it firmly. The size field is filled for only some rows; it gives once, few, many or a size class.

J gene: TRBJ2-3; clone size: -; D gene: TRBD2; V gene: TRBV7-9; CDR3 DNA: TGTGCCAGCAGCTCCCCCGTGGGACTAGCGCTTCGTGGAGATACGCAGTATTTT; CDR3 protein: CASSSPVGLALRGDTQYF
J gene: TRBJ1-3; clone size: -; D gene: -; V gene: TRBV11-2; CDR3 DNA: TGTGCCAGCAGCTTAACGGGACGTCGAAACACCATATATTTT; CDR3 protein: CASSLTGRRNTIYF
J gene: TRBJ2-7; clone size: once; D gene: -; V gene: TRBV6-5; CDR3 DNA: TGTGCCAGCAGACAGGAAACCTACGAGCAGTACTTC; CDR3 protein: CASRQETYEQYF
J gene: TRBJ2-1; clone size: -; D gene: -; V gene: TRBV5-1; CDR3 DNA: TGCGCCAGCAGCTTGGGGAGCTCGGGGAAAAACAATGAGCAGTTCTTC; CDR3 protein: CASSLGSSGKNNEQFF
J gene: TRBJ1-3; clone size: -; D gene: -; V gene: TRBV18; CDR3 DNA: TGTGCCAGCTCACCCGGAAGGGGCGCTGGAAACACCATATATTTT; CDR3 protein: CASSPGRGAGNTIYF
J gene: TRBJ1-5; clone size: few; D gene: TRBD1; V gene: TRBV6-1; CDR3 DNA: TGTGCCAGCAGTGCAGGGACAGGGGGTCGAGGCAATCAGCCCCAGCATTTT; CDR3 protein: CASSAGTGGRGNQPQHF
J gene: TRBJ2-1; clone size: -; D gene: TRBD2; V gene: TRBV19; CDR3 DNA: TGTGCCAGTAGTTCCCCGAGTGGCGGGAGAGAGCAGTTCTTC; CDR3 protein: CASSSPSGGREQFF
J gene: TRBJ2-1; clone size: -; D gene: -; V gene: TRBV9; CDR3 DNA: TGTGCCAGCAGCGTCGCCCAACGATACAATGAGCAGTTCTTC; CDR3 protein: CASSVAQRYNEQFF
J gene: TRBJ2-7; clone size: -; D gene: -; V gene: TRBV5-1; CDR3 DNA: TGCGCCAGCAGCTTGACAGGGCTGGGCAAGTCCGAGCAGTACTTC; CDR3 protein: CASSLTGLGKSEQYF
J gene: TRBJ1-2; clone size: -; D gene: TRBD1; V gene: TRBV5-4; CDR3 DNA: TGTGCCAGCAGCCCGCGGACAGGGGGATCTGGCTACACCTTC; CDR3 protein: CASSPRTGGSGYTF
J gene: TRBJ1-5; clone size: -; D gene: TRBD1; V gene: TRBV6-5; CDR3 DNA: TGTGCCAGCAGTACAGGGGGGTTTAGCAATCAGCCCCAGCATTTT; CDR3 protein: CASSTGGFSNQPQHF
J gene: TRBJ2-1; clone size: -; D gene: TRBD2; V gene: TRBV27; CDR3 DNA: TGTGCCAGCAGTTCCTCGCTAGCGGGAGTTTCCAATTACAATGAGCAGTTCTTC; CDR3 protein: CASSSSLAGVSNYNEQFF
J gene: TRBJ2-7; clone size: -; D gene: -; V gene: TRBV28; CDR3 DNA: TGTGCCAGCAACTCCATGACCAGACGGTACGAGCAGTACTTC; CDR3 protein: CASNSMTRRYEQYF
J gene: TRBJ2-7; clone size: -; D gene: TRBD1; V gene: TRBV29-1; CDR3 DNA: TGCAGCGGAACGGGACAGGGAGACGAGCAGTACTTC; CDR3 protein: CSGTGQGDEQYF
J gene: TRBJ2-1; clone size: -; D gene: TRBD1; V gene: TRBV9; CDR3 DNA: TGTGCCAGCAGCGTAGATGGACAGGGCATCTACAATGAGCAGTTCTTC; CDR3 protein: CASSVDGQGIYNEQFF
J gene: TRBJ2-1; clone size: -; D gene: TRBD1; V gene: TRBV3-1/TRBV3-2; CDR3 DNA: TGTGCCAGCACCGGACAGGGGGCTTTTAATGAGCAGTTCTTC; CDR3 protein: CASTGQGAFNEQFF